A single sample gave rise to the 27 T cell receptor beta chains below, sequenced in a study of T cells in Graves' hyperthyroidism and ophthalmopathy. From RNA transcripts, TCR beta CDR3 regions were amplified. An initial round of RT-PCR targeting the TCR CDR3 relied on the HTBI primer set. TCRdb reanalysed the multiplex PCR reads using MiXCR and keeps one entry per CDR3 protein. The table lists about 49,000 distinct CDR3 sequences, roughly 56% of them singletons. The sequenced sample was peripheral blood or thyroid tissue (not recorded which). These receptors came from a young man with Graves' hyperthyroidism.

This clonotype was detected a few times. The chain joins TRBV2 to TRBJ1-1; D is ambiguous. Germline values: CDR1 SNHLY, CDR2 FYNNEI. This CDR3 has 13 amino acids. Trimming removed 5 bases from V and 1 base from J, with 8 bases in between. The CDR3 region is CASSNVENTEAFF. CDR3 coding DNA: TGTGCCAGCAGTAACGTAGAGAACACTGAAGCTTTCTTT.

This clonotype has at least ten counts. V is TRBV11-2 and J is TRBJ1-3; the D is unclear. The CDR3 loop spans 18 amino acids. Germline V gene lookup returns CDR1 SGHAT and CDR2 FQNNGV. V gave up 1 base and J gave up 0 bases, with 16 bases separating them. The CDR3 here is CASSLVVPGPLSGNTIYF. DNA for the CDR3: TGTGCCAGCAGCTTAGTTGTCCCCGGTCCCCTCTCTGGAAACACCATATATTTT.

This chain uses TRBV2 with TRBJ1-1, with 9 bases aligning to TRBD1. The CDR3 runs 15 residues. V gave up 8 bases and J gave up 4 bases; unmatched junction bases: 11. Germline CDR1 SNHLY, CDR2 FYNNEI. The CDR3 coding sequence is TGTGCCAGCTCACCAGGACAGGGGCGACCCACTGAAGCTTTCTTT. As protein: CASSPGQGRPTEAFF.

A remark on this clonotype: This may be a read error, as it is one base from a much larger clone. Here the CDR3 omits its conserved ending phenylalanine or tryptophan, so a read error is the likely source. The DNA is left out, because the CDR3 cannot be placed on it with certainty; the CDR3 is given as TCRdb lists it. V and J are TRBV12-1 and TRBJ2-7; the DNA was not compared with TRBD2, the D call given in the table. TRBV12-1 is annotated as a pseudogene. 16 amino acids form the CDR3, both terminal residues included. CDR3: CASSSQGLAGPYEQYS.

This chain uses TRBV7-2 with TRBJ1-2; 7 positions match TRBD1. Looked up from germline, CDR1 is SGHTA and CDR2 is FQGNSA. J lost 0 bases, V lost 6 bases, and 16 bases had no gene match. This CDR3 has 18 amino acids. The CDR3 is CASSPTSAAGTANYGYTF. As DNA, the CDR3 is TGTGCCAGCAGTCCTACTAGCGCGGCCGGGACAGCTAACTATGGCTACACCTTC. The full variable domain, with the rest looked up from reference TRBV7-2 and TRBJ1-2, is GAGVSQSPSNKVTEKGKDVELRCDPISGHTALYWYRQSLGQGLEFLIYFQGNSAPDKSGLPSDRFSAERTGGSVSTLTIQRTQQEDSAVYLCASSPTSAAGTANYGYTFGSGTRLTVV.

This chain links TRBV6-5 with TRBJ1-1; D gene uncertain. The germline V and J ends were trimmed by 10 bases and 3 bases, with 15 bases remaining between them. The CDR3 extends over 13 amino acids. Looked up from germline, CDR1 is MNHEY and CDR2 is SVGAGI. The CDR3 DNA reads as TGTGCCATCTCGTTGAGTTTTTACACTGAAGCTTTCTTT. It codes for CAISLSFYTEAFF.

This clonotype came up many times. CDR3 sequence (DNA): TGTGCCTCAAAAACAGGGGTAGGAGCTGGAAACACCATATATTTT. This sequence encodes CASKTGVGAGNTIYF. The genes are TRBV10-3 and TRBJ1-3; 7 bases agree with TRBD1. The CDR3 spans 15 residues. Trimming took 11 bases from V and 2 from J; bases not matched to a gene: 12. Germline CDR1 reads ENHRY; CDR2 reads SYGVKD.

This clonotype was recorded at least ten times. This sequence joins TRBV18 and TRBJ2-7; maybe TRBD1 (6 bases). Trimming left V 3 bases short and J 7 bases short, with 16 bases between. Germline loops: CDR1 KGHSH, CDR2 LQKENI. CDR3 length equals 14 residues. The CDR3 region has the DNA TGTGCCAGCTCACCGATACTAGGGGGAAGGGAGCAGTACTTC. It encodes CASSPILGGREQYF.

This clonotype came up once. The chain links TRBV15 to TRBJ1-6; 8 bases map to TRBD1. Trimming cost V 0 bases and J 3 bases; bases outside gene matches: 10. CDR3 length equals 19 residues. CDR1 is LNHNV and CDR2 is YYDKDF in the germline V gene (reference sequence). The CDR3 bases are TGTGCCACCAGCAGAGATCCTACTCAGGGGGCCATCTATAATTCACCCCTCCACTTT. This gives the protein CATSRDPTQGAIYNSPLHF.

This clonotype is categorized as medium-sized. The chain carries TRBV29-1 and TRBJ2-5; D is perhaps TRBD1 or TRBD2 (5 bases each). Germline CDR1 is SQVTM and CDR2 is ANQGSEA. CDR3 length: 13 residues. V shed 2 bases and J shed 4 bases, with 11 bases lying between them. CDR3 nucleotide sequence: TGCAGCGTTGAACTGGGGGTCGGAGAGACCCAGTACTTC. As protein: CSVELGVGETQYF.

This clonotype was counted many times. The CDR3 protein is CSALRAGVQETQYF. In DNA form, the CDR3 reads TGCAGTGCTCTAAGAGCGGGGGTACAAGAGACCCAGTACTTC. J is TRBJ2-5 and V is TRBV20-1; 8 positions match TRBD2. CDR1 and CDR2 (germline): DFQATT, SNEGSKA (reference sequence). Unmatched junction bases numbered 7, after V lost 5 bases and J lost 2 bases. This CDR3 region has 14 residues.

On this clonotype: The CDR3 does not close with the conserved phenylalanine or tryptophan, likely indicating a read error. The chain employs TRBV10-2 and TRBJ2-7; D remains ambiguous. CDR1 and CDR2 (germline): WSHSY, SAAADI. Trimming stripped 2 bases from V and 0 bases from J, with 11 bases between. The CDR3 sequence is 15 residues long. CDR3 region: CASSEDGQSSYEQYL. CDR3 sequence (DNA): TGCGCCAGCAGTGAGGACGGCCAAAGCTCCTACGAGCAGTACCTC.

The chain employs TRBV29-1 and TRBJ2-7; no reliable D call. With 4 bases removed from V and 0 bases from J, the gap between germline ends came to 7 bases. Germline V gene sequence: CDR1 SQVTM, CDR2 ANQGSEA. The CDR3 spans 12 residues. The CDR3 sequence is CSVVRSSYEQYF. CDR3 DNA sequence: TGCAGCGTTGTCAGGAGCTCCTACGAGCAGTACTTC.

This clonotype was counted ten times or more. The chain employs TRBV20-1 and TRBJ2-3; D gene uncertain. Between the trimmed V and J ends, which lost 6 bases and 0 bases, there was a span of 13 bases. The germline V gene has CDR1 DFQATT and CDR2 SNEGSKA (reference sequence). The CDR3 is 14 amino acids. CDR3 amino acids: CSAVAITSTDTQYF. The CDR3 DNA sequence: TGCAGTGCCGTCGCCATCACTAGCACAGATACGCAGTATTTT.

This sequence joins TRBV10-3 and TRBJ2-5; 7 nucleotides agree with TRBD2. The CDR3 extends over 15 amino acids. Germline trimming cut 0 bases from V and 4 bases from J; bases unmatched to any gene: 5. In germline, CDR1 is ENHRY, CDR2 SYGVKD. CDR3 in amino acids: CAISESTIAGETQYF. In nucleotides, the CDR3 is TGTGCCATCAGTGAGTCGACAATAGCGGGAGAGACCCAGTACTTC.

The chain links TRBV29-1 to TRBJ2-7, with 9 bases that match TRBD1. V lost 6 bases and J lost 4; bases outside the gene matches: 10. Germline V gives CDR1 SQVTM, CDR2 ANQGSEA. The length of the CDR3 is 14 residues. CDR3 coding DNA: TGCAGCGTGAGGCCCGGGACAGGGATATACGAGCAGTACTTC. Translation gives CSVRPGTGIYEQYF.

The table lists this clonotype with a few counts. A read error may produce the germline difference seen at one junction end. V gene TRBV20-1 combines with J gene TRBJ1-5; D remains unclear. This CDR3 has 15 residues. In germline, CDR1 is DFQATT, CDR2 SNEGSKA (reference sequence). CDR3 in DNA: TGCAGTGCTAGAGGTAGAGGCAGGAGCAATCAGCCCCTGCATTTT. The encoded protein is CSARGRGRSNQPLHF.

Of note for this clonotype: The CDR3 end shows no conserved phenylalanine or tryptophan, and so a read error is likely. The DNA is left out, because the CDR3 cannot be placed on it with certainty; the CDR3 is given as TCRdb lists it. The rearrangement uses TRBV29-1 and TRBJ2-5; the table calls TRBD1, which could not be checked here. Termini included, the CDR3 measures 15 amino acids. Germline V lookup: CDR1 SQVTM, CDR2 ANQGSEA. The CDR3 spells CSVRDRDLHGYTFGS.

This clonotype has ten or more counts. V gene TRBV10-1 combines with J gene TRBJ1-1; D not resolved. V lost 0 bases to trimming and J lost 5 bases, with 13 bases between them. The V gene's germline CDR1 is WNHNN and CDR2 SYGVQD (reference sequence). This CDR3 is built from 15 residues. DNA for the CDR3: TGCGCCAGCAGTGAGTCGAAACATGGTTGGACTGAAGCTTTCTTT. The encoded protein is CASSESKHGWTEAFF.

The CDR3 sequence is CASSLQLQGTGANVLTF. The CDR3 DNA sequence: TGTGCCAGCAGCCTACAACTGCAGGGAACTGGGGCCAACGTCCTGACTTTC. The chain is built from TRBV5-4 and TRBJ2-6; weak D call: TRBD1 (5 bases). The CDR3 has 17 amino acids. The V end lost 4 bases, the J end lost 2 bases, and 16 bases lay between the germline ends. Germline lookup yields CDR1 SGHNT and CDR2 YYREEE (reference sequence).

This clonotype was seen ten or more times. The chain has TRBV29-1 and TRBJ1-5; TRBD1 matches 9 bases. CDR3 size: 15 residues. V lost 0 bases to trimming and J lost 4 bases; unmatched junction nucleotides: 4. CDR1 is SQVTM, CDR2 ANQGSEA, per germline. The DNA for the CDR3 is TGCAGCGTTGAAGATCGGACAGGGGTTAATCAGCCCCAGCATTTT. Its translation: CSVEDRTGVNQPQHF. Looking up the rest from reference TRBV29-1 and TRBJ1-5 gives the full variable domain: SAVISQKPSRDICQRGTSLTIQCQVDSQVTMMFWYRQQPGQSLTLIATANQGSEATYESGFVIDKFPISRPNLTFSTLTVSNMSPEDSSIYLCSVEDRTGVNQPQHFGDGTRLSIL.

This clonotype was seen ten or more times. Written as DNA, the CDR3 is TGCAGTGCTTCTCAGGGGAACACTGAAGCTTTCTTT. Translated, it gives CSASQGNTEAFF. The chain recombines TRBV20-1 with TRBJ1-1, with D tentatively TRBD1 (5 bases). The ends were cut back, 5 bases at V and 1 base at J, with 8 bases in the middle. Germline lookup yields CDR1 DFQATT and CDR2 SNEGSKA (reference sequence). This CDR3 contains 12 residues.

This clonotype was observed once. This chain links TRBV15 with TRBJ2-5; 10 bases are shared with TRBD2. The germline V gene has CDR1 LNHNV and CDR2 YYDKDF (reference sequence). V lost 4 bases, J lost 5 bases, and 16 bases stayed unmatched. The CDR3 loop spans 18 amino acids. In nucleotides, the CDR3 is TGTGCCACCAGCAACCCGGGGAGCGGGAGGGGTCCACGGGAGACCCAGTACTTC. It translates to CATSNPGSGRGPRETQYF.

This clonotype showed up many times. Sequence at one end of the junction differs from germline and may be a read error. The V and J genes are TRBV7-8 and TRBJ1-4; possible D gene TRBD1, 5 bases. This CDR3 contains 14 residues. Germline V gives CDR1 SGHVS, CDR2 FQNEAQ. CDR3 loop: CASSLQGEYEKLSF. CDR3 sequence (DNA): TGTGCCAGCAGCTTACAGGGAGAGTATGAAAAACTGTCTTTT.

The chain has TRBV7-2 and TRBJ1-6; 9 bases map to TRBD1. The CDR3 extends over 16 amino acids. The germline gives CDR1 SGHTA, CDR2 FQGNSA. The V segment lost 1 base and the J segment 8 bases; nucleotides outside the gene matches: 6. The CDR3 nucleotides are TGTGCCAGCAGCTTAGGAACGGGACAGGGCGATTCACCCCTCCACTTT. Translation gives CASSLGTGQGDSPLHF.

By share, this clonotype ranks as medium-sized. The chain recombines TRBV9 with TRBJ2-5; the match to TRBD1 covers 8 bases. Germline values: CDR1 SGDLS, CDR2 YYNGEE. V lost 4 bases, J lost 5 bases, and 7 bases stayed unmatched. This CDR3 has 14 residues. CDR3 protein: CASSTEDRVETQYF. CDR3 nucleotide sequence: TGTGCCAGCAGCACCGAGGACAGGGTGGAGACCCAGTACTTC.

This clonotype was detected many times. The rearrangement uses TRBV6-5 and TRBJ2-3, with a tentative D call TRBD2 (6 bases). The CDR3 spans 13 residues. V lost 8 bases to trimming and J lost 0 bases, with 9 bases between them. Germline assignment: CDR1 MNHEY and CDR2 SVGAGI. The DNA for the CDR3 is TGTGCCAGCGTGGGGACTAGCACAGATACGCAGTATTTT. Its translation: CASVGTSTDTQYF.